The entry that follows covers one T cell receptor (beta chain) sequence. The ends were cut back, 6 bases at V and 5 bases at J, with 16 bases in the middle. Germline V lookup: CDR1 MNHEY, CDR2 SVGAGI. The CDR3 has 14 amino acids. Seattle patients were enrolled while actively infected and followed longitudinally. Per the original methods: It was from reference gene primer amplification that nucleated cell counts were estimated. Data came from immunoSEQ multiplex PCR; TCRdb stores just in-frame clones and leaves some out. From that table come the V and J calls and clone size; the DNA was used to work out D and trimming. Of over 200,000 clones listed, about 90% are singletons. The sample originates from a study of blood T cell repertoires in COVID-19.

Sample: peripheral blood. This receptor was taken from a man aged 55 to 70 with COVID-19, enrolled during active disease. The rearrangement uses TRBV6-5 and TRBJ1-2; the D gene is possibly TRBD1 (6 bases). CDR3 nucleotides: TGTGCCAGCAGGTCGCCAGGGGAGAGATATGGCTACACCTTC. It codes for CASRSPGERYGYTF.